The source of this T cell receptor (beta chain) is a study of blood T cell repertoires in COVID-19. Study information: COVID-19 samples from acute and convalescent phases originated in the United States, Italy and Spain.

Only one count was recorded for this clone. Produced via immunoSEQ multiplex PCR; TCRdb's table is partial and in-frame only. The sample has approximately 290,000 clones, around 85% seen once. Germline-derived CDR1 and CDR2 are SQVTM and ANQGSEA. Trimming removed 1 base from V and 0 bases from J; junction bases left unmatched: 7. The CDR3 covers 18 residues. The sample consisted of peripheral blood. The chain is built from TRBV29-1 and TRBJ2-3, with 13 bases identical to TRBD2. The sequence derives from a human donor with COVID-19, enrolled during active disease. The donor label of this sample is uncertain. The chain's CDR3 is CSVEATGTSGISTDTQYF. In DNA, the CDR3 is TGCAGCGTTGAAGCTACCGGGACTAGCGGGATTAGCACAGATACGCAGTATTTT.